Presented here are 20 T cell receptor beta chains from one specimen sequenced in a study of blood T cell repertoires in COVID-19. The table came from immunoSEQ multiplex PCR; TCRdb's copy has only in-frame clones and leaves some out. The sample consists of some 200,000 clones, roughly 80% of them appearing once. Sequencing was performed on PBMCs or T cells enriched from blood (not recorded which). The receptor source for this set is a woman aged 50 to 60 who had been exposed to COVID-19.

The chain has TRBV13 and TRBJ1-1; D gene ambiguous. CDR1 is PRHDT and CDR2 is FYEKMQ in the germline V gene (reference sequence). The germline V and J ends were trimmed by 3 bases and 1 base, with 12 bases remaining between them. The CDR3 loop spans 15 amino acids. CDR3 bases: TGTGCCAGCAGCTTGCCGGGATCGGGGAACACTGAAGCTTTCTTT. Translated, it gives CASSLPGSGNTEAFF.

This chain joins TRBV6-5 and TRBJ2-1; tentatively, D is TRBD2 (5 bases). CDR3 length: 12 amino acids. Trimming stripped 7 bases from V and 6 bases from J, with 10 bases between. The germline V gene encodes CDR1 MNHEY and CDR2 SVGAGI. In DNA, the CDR3 is TGTGCCAGCATCGGCGGGCTCAATGAGCAGTTCTTC. It encodes CASIGGLNEQFF.

The rearrangement uses TRBV5-4 and TRBJ2-1; 12 nucleotides align to TRBD2. Germline CDR1 SGHNT, CDR2 YYREEE (reference sequence). J was trimmed by 8 bases and V by 7 bases; bases with no gene match: 7. This CDR3 is 14 amino acids long. In DNA, the CDR3 is TGTGCCAGCTCCCCACTAGCGGGGGGCTATGAGCAGTTCTTC. This gives the protein CASSPLAGGYEQFF.

This clone was seen only a few times. V usage is TRBV19 and J usage is TRBJ1-1; D gene uncertain. CDR3 length: 14 amino acids. V lost 5 bases and J lost 4, with 14 bases in between. Germline V gives CDR1 LNHDA, CDR2 SQIVND (reference sequence). The CDR3 reads CASSPHGEFTEAFF. The DNA for the CDR3 is TGTGCCAGTAGTCCGCACGGGGAATTCACTGAAGCTTTCTTT. Using reference TRBV19 and TRBJ1-1 for the parts outside the CDR3, the full variable domain is DGGITQSPKYLFRKEGQNVTLSCEQNLNHDAMYWYRQDPGQGLRLIYYSQIVNDFQKGDIAEGYSVSREKKESFPLTVTSAQKNPTAFYLCASSPHGEFTEAFFGQGTRLTVV.

This clone was detected a few times. The chain joins TRBV4-2 to TRBJ1-1; maybe TRBD1 (5 bases). Trimming removed 5 bases from V and 1 base from J, with 11 bases in between. CDR3 size: 14 residues. CDR1 is LGHNA and CDR2 is YNFKEQ in the germline V gene. The CDR3 coding sequence is TGTGCCAGCAGCACCCGACAGACGAACACTGAAGCTTTCTTT. The encoded protein is CASSTRQTNTEAFF.

This chain joins TRBV7-8 and TRBJ1-2; a possible D gene is TRBD1 (5 bases). Looked up from germline, CDR1 is SGHVS and CDR2 is FQNEAQ. The V gene lost 0 bases and the J gene lost 12 bases, with 14 bases spanning the gap. This CDR3 is 13 amino acids long. Here the CDR3 DNA reads TGTGCCAGCAGCTTAGCGGCTGGGGCAAGTAACACCTTC. It yields the protein CASSLAAGASNTF.

The CDR3, as DNA: TGCGCCAGCAGGAGGGAGGAGGTCTATGGCTACACCTTC. Amino acid sequence: CASRREEVYGYTF. The rearrangement links TRBV5-1 to TRBJ1-2; D gene uncertain. Per the germline V gene, CDR1 is SGHRS and CDR2 is YFSETQ. The CDR3 extends over 13 amino acids. V shed 5 bases and J shed 4 bases, with 12 bases lying between them.

This clone was counted once. The chain links TRBV30 to TRBJ2-1; 7 bases fit TRBD2. The CDR3 length is 10 residues. Germline V gene data show CDR1 as GTSNPN and CDR2 as SVGIG (reference sequence). CDR3 amino acids: CAGGGNEQFF. The DNA for the CDR3 is TGTGCGGGGGGGGGAAATGAGCAGTTCTTC.

The V gene is TRBV6-5, the J gene TRBJ2-3, with a weak D call TRBD1 (6 bases). Germline CDR1 reads MNHEY; CDR2 reads SVGAGI. Trimming pared 6 bases from V and 3 bases from J, leaving 10 bases between. The CDR3 runs 13 residues. DNA of the CDR3: TGTGCCAGCAGGGCAACAGGGACAGATACGCAGTATTTT. Its translation is CASRATGTDTQYF.

This clone appeared a few times. The chain employs TRBV28 and TRBJ2-6; D not certain. V was clipped by 6 bases and J by 4 bases, with 13 bases between them. The CDR3 contains 15 residues. Germline CDR1 reads MDHEN; CDR2 reads SYDVKM. The CDR3 protein is CASRPDGAGANVLTF. The CDR3 DNA is TGTGCCAGCAGACCCGACGGAGCCGGGGCCAACGTCCTGACTTTC.

A note on this clone: One end of the junction varies from germline; a read error may be responsible. The chain combines TRBV18 with TRBJ1-3; 7 bases match TRBD1. This CDR3 is built from 14 residues. CDR1 is KGHSH, CDR2 LQKENI, per germline. This chain's CDR3 is CASSPQGNGNTIYF. For the CDR3, the DNA is TGTGCCAGCTCTCCACAGGGGAATGGAAACACCATATATTTT.

This clone was seen a few times. V and J are TRBV5-6 and TRBJ1-3; D ambiguous. V was pared by 5 bases and J by 7 bases, with 7 bases between. The CDR3 has 11 residues. Germline V gives CDR1 SGHDT, CDR2 YYEEEE. The CDR3 sequence: CASSRSNTIYF. The CDR3 DNA is TGTGCCAGCAGTCGGTCCAACACCATATATTTT.

This chain connects TRBV6-4 to TRBJ2-2, with 8 bases fitting TRBD1. The germline gives CDR1 MRHNA, CDR2 SNTAGT. Unmatched junction bases numbered 1, after V lost 6 bases and J lost 1 base. The CDR3 runs to 14 residues. This chain's CDR3 is CASRGQGNTGELFF. The CDR3 DNA is TGTGCCAGCAGAGGACAGGGGAACACCGGGGAGCTGTTTTTT.

The chain recombines TRBV7-9 with TRBJ1-3, with a tentative D call TRBD1 (5 bases). Germline-derived CDR1 and CDR2 are SEHNR and FQNEAQ (reference sequence). The CDR3 sequence is 18 residues long. Trimming cost V 5 bases and J 4 bases, with 24 bases left between them. CDR3 DNA sequence: TGTGCCAGCAGCCCCAGTTCATGGAGCGGGGCGTCAGGAAACACCATATATTTT. Translating gives CASSPSSWSGASGNTIYF. The variable domain in full, with the rest retrieved from reference TRBV7-9 and TRBJ1-3, is DTGVSQNPRHKITKRGQNVTFRCDPISEHNRLYWYRQTLGQGPEFLTYFQNEAQLEKSRLLSDRFSAERPKGSFSTLEIQRTEQGDSAMYLCASSPSSWSGASGNTIYFGEGSWLTVV.

The CDR3 DNA reads TGTGCCAGCAGCCAAGGGGGACAGGGGCTCGCCTACACCTTC. It encodes CASSQGGQGLAYTF. V gene TRBV14 combines with J gene TRBJ1-2; 10 nucleotides agree with TRBD1. This CDR3 contains 14 residues. V lost 1 base and J lost 10; bases outside the gene matches: 6. CDR1 and CDR2 (germline): SGHDN, FVKESK.

J is TRBJ2-7 and V is TRBV3-1 (or the pseudogene TRBV3-2), with TRBD2 identical over 10 bases. The CDR3 is 16 amino acids. J gave up 4 bases and V 0 bases, and 6 bases lay outside the gene matches. Germline values: CDR1 LGHDT, CDR2 YNNKEL (reference sequence). The chain's CDR3 is CASSQDVTSGVYEQYF. The CDR3 nucleotides read TGTGCCAGCAGCCAAGACGTCACTAGCGGGGTATACGAGCAGTACTTC.

J is TRBJ2-7 and V is TRBV6-6, with a tentative D call TRBD2 (5 bases). CDR3 length equals 12 residues. V gave up 6 bases and J gave up 3 bases, with 9 bases separating them. Germline-derived CDR1 and CDR2 are MNHNY and SVGAGI (reference sequence). Here the CDR3 reads CASSRRDYEQYF. The CDR3 DNA reads as TGTGCCAGCAGCCGCCGGGACTACGAGCAGTACTTC.

V is TRBV5-1 and J is TRBJ2-5, with 8 bases that match TRBD2. J was trimmed by 1 base and V by 0 bases; bases with no gene match: 2. Germline lookup yields CDR1 SGHRS and CDR2 YFSETQ. The CDR3 is 15 amino acids. The CDR3 sequence is CASSLASGFQETQYF. For the CDR3, the DNA is TGCGCCAGCAGCTTGGCTAGCGGGTTCCAAGAGACCCAGTACTTC. Full variable domain (remainder filled in from reference TRBV5-1 and TRBJ2-5): KAGVTQTPRYLIKTRGQQVTLSCSPISGHRSVSWYQQTPGQGLQFLFEYFSETQRNKGNFPGRFSGRQFSNSRSEMNVSTLELGDSALYLCASSLASGFQETQYFGPGTRLLVL.

V gene TRBV7-9 combines with J gene TRBJ1-4; tentative D call: TRBD1 (5 bases). Deletions cut 5 bases from V and 8 bases from J, with 15 bases between. CDR1 and CDR2 from the germline V gene are SEHNR and FQNEAQ (reference sequence). This CDR3 is built from 14 residues. CDR3 amino acids: CASSQDTLGEKLFF. The DNA for the CDR3 is TGTGCCAGCAGCCAGGACACCCTGGGGGAAAAACTGTTTTTT.

This rearrangement joins TRBV7-2 to TRBJ2-3, with 9 bases lining up with TRBD2. The J segment lost 2 bases and the V segment lost 1 base, leaving 10 bases of the junction unmatched. Germline CDR1 is SGHTA and CDR2 is FQGNSA. The CDR3 covers 18 residues. In nucleotides, the CDR3 is TGTGCCAGCAGCTTAGGACCTATGAGCGGGGGGACCACAGATACGCAGTATTTT. Translated, it gives CASSLGPMSGGTTDTQYF.